This T cell receptor (beta chain) came from a study of OX40 agonist ivuxolimab in advanced cancers. About the study: Partial response was recorded in three patients: one hepatocellular carcinoma and two cutaneous melanoma cases. Whole-study findings and limits: Expanded clones tended on average to be more numerous among CD8+ T cells than CD4+.

The V end lost 0 bases, the J end lost 4 bases, and 7 bases lay between the germline ends. CDR3 length equals 13 residues. Germline V lookup: CDR1 SGHRS, CDR2 YFSETQ. With regard to this clone: Its antigen is undetermined.

Assay: immunoSEQ multiplex PCR; the TCRdb copy retains only in-frame clones and omits some. The repertoire has 75,000 to 90,000 clones, approximately 87% of them found once; the top ten carry around 1.6%. The specimen comprised CD4+ or CD8+ T cells sorted from blood, sampled in a trial of the OX40 agonist ivuxolimab. The receptor was derived from an adult with an advanced solid tumor such as melanoma, head and neck, liver or kidney cancer. This chain uses TRBV5-1 with TRBJ2-5; no definite D call. CDR3 sequence: CASSLALIETQYF. The CDR3 nucleotides read TGCGCCAGCAGCTTGGCGTTGATAGAGACCCAGTACTTC.